The 20 T cell receptor beta chains below were found in one sample sequenced in a study of PD-L1 blockade in urothelial cancer. This sample's time point: peripheral blood 6 weeks after treatment start. Assay: immunoSEQ multiplex PCR; the TCRdb copy retains only in-frame clones and omits some. Of tens of thousands of clones detected, approximately 89% appear once; the ten largest clones hold around 0.94%. Specimen: PBMCs, collected around atezolizumab (anti-PD-L1) treatment. These receptors were obtained from a woman aged 80 or over with urothelial cancer.

This chain uses TRBV4-1 with TRBJ1-1; TRBD1 is a possible D gene (5 bases). The CDR3 spans 14 residues. The V end lost 7 bases, the J end lost 1 base, and 13 bases lay between the germline ends. Germline lookup yields CDR1 MGHRA and CDR2 YSYEKL. The CDR3 sequence: CASTWRGSNTEAFF. The CDR3 DNA follows: TGCGCCAGCACCTGGAGGGGCTCGAACACTGAAGCTTTCTTT.

The chain links TRBV21-1 to TRBJ2-1; the table names TRBD1, a call not compared with the DNA. TRBV21-1 constitutes a pseudogene. CDR3 length: 17 amino acids. The CDR3 bases are TGTGCCAGCAGCAAAGCATTACAGGGCAGCTCCTACAATGAGCAGTTCTTC. Protein: CASSKALQGSSYNEQFF.

In its sample, this clone was seen once. The chain carries TRBV9 and TRBJ2-1; 9 bases line up with TRBD2. The J segment lost 8 bases and the V segment lost 0 bases, leaving 6 bases of the junction unmatched. This CDR3 is built from 15 residues. CDR1 and CDR2 (germline): SGDLS, YYNGEE. The CDR3 reads CASSVGSSGVDEQFF. In nucleotides, the CDR3 is TGTGCCAGCAGCGTAGGGTCTAGCGGGGTTGATGAGCAGTTCTTC.

The chain combines TRBV19 with TRBJ1-1, with TRBD1 matching 8 bases. Trimming removed 3 bases from V and 6 bases from J; junction bases left unmatched: 9. The CDR3 runs 15 residues. Germline V lookup: CDR1 LNHDA, CDR2 SQIVND (reference sequence). The CDR3 spells CASSITGGIGAEAFF. CDR3 DNA sequence: TGTGCCAGTAGTATCACAGGGGGAATTGGTGCTGAAGCTTTCTTT.

The rearrangement joins TRBV7-9 to TRBJ2-7, with 10 bases that match TRBD2. Trimming at V came to 5 bases and at J to 0 bases, leaving 16 bases not matched to a gene. The germline V gene has CDR1 SEHNR and CDR2 FQNEAQ (reference sequence). The CDR3 sequence is 19 residues long. This CDR3 is CASSTPQWTSGRSSYEQYF. CDR3 nucleotide sequence: TGTGCCAGCAGCACCCCCCAGTGGACTAGCGGTCGGAGCTCCTACGAGCAGTACTTC.

The rearrangement links TRBV29-1 to TRBJ2-3; 9 bases are shared with TRBD1. V dropped 7 bases and J dropped 5; count of bases not matched to a gene: 7. The CDR3 runs 13 residues. Per the germline V gene, CDR1 is SQVTM and CDR2 is ANQGSEA. The CDR3: CSAIGQGKDTQYF. The CDR3 bases are TGCAGCGCAATAGGACAGGGGAAAGATACGCAGTATTTT.

A few counts support this clone. This chain connects TRBV7-8 to TRBJ2-7, with 13 nucleotides matching TRBD2. Germline CDR1 and CDR2: SGHVS and FQNEAQ. The CDR3 consists of 16 residues. The J segment lost 2 bases and the V segment lost 5 bases, leaving 6 bases of the junction unmatched. The CDR3 loop reads CASSGELAGGTYEQYF. In DNA, the CDR3 is TGTGCCAGCAGCGGCGAACTAGCGGGAGGGACCTACGAGCAGTACTTC.

This clone was recorded only once. The rearrangement joins TRBV4-2 to TRBJ1-5, with a weak D call TRBD1 (6 bases). Germline CDR1 is LGHNA and CDR2 is YNFKEQ. V was pared by 1 base and J by 7 bases, with 11 bases between. This CDR3 spans 14 amino acids. The CDR3 region is CASSQVRGQQPQHF. CDR3 in DNA: TGTGCCAGCAGCCAAGTCAGGGGTCAACAGCCCCAGCATTTT.

The rearrangement uses TRBV28 and TRBJ2-6; D is undetermined. The V end was cut by 2 bases, the J end by 0 bases, with 11 bases between. The CDR3 loop spans 17 amino acids. CDR1 and CDR2 (germline): MDHEN, SYDVKM. This chain's CDR3 is CASSLGAVSSGANVLTF. The CDR3 bases are TGTGCCAGCAGTTTAGGAGCTGTCAGCTCTGGGGCCAACGTCCTGACTTTC.

This chain links TRBV5-1 with TRBJ2-1; tentatively, D is TRBD1 (5 bases). Germline-derived CDR1 and CDR2 are SGHRS and YFSETQ. This CDR3 is built from 17 residues. Trimming shortened V by 0 bases and J by 5 bases, and 18 bases separated the two germline ends. CDR3 protein: CASSLVLGRASDNEQFF. The CDR3 coding sequence is TGCGCCAGCAGCTTGGTTCTCGGCAGGGCATCCGACAATGAGCAGTTCTTC.

For the CDR3, the DNA is TGTGCCACCAGCACAGGGACTTTCTCCGAAGCTTTCTTT. It codes for CATSTGTFSEAFF. This chain uses TRBV15 with TRBJ1-1, with D possibly being TRBD1 (5 bases). Germline V gives CDR1 LNHNV, CDR2 YYDKDF (reference sequence). The length of the CDR3 is 13 residues. V gave up 4 bases and J gave up 8 bases, with 14 bases separating them.

The chain has TRBV27 and TRBJ1-5, with TRBD1 matching 10 bases. The V gene's germline CDR1 is MNHEY and CDR2 SMNVEV (reference sequence). The CDR3 contains 17 residues. V lost 5 bases to trimming and J lost 6 bases; unmatched junction nucleotides: 13. The CDR3 DNA reads TGTGCCAGCAGTCCGGGACAGGGGTTACTGTTGGGTCAGCCCCAGCATTTT. Translation gives CASSPGQGLLLGQPQHF.

The chain combines TRBV27 with TRBJ2-7; D possibly corresponds to TRBD1 (7 bases). This CDR3 comprises 17 residues. The V gene's germline CDR1 is MNHEY and CDR2 SMNVEV (reference sequence). The germline V and J ends were trimmed by 4 bases and 4 bases, with 23 bases remaining between them. The DNA for the CDR3 is TGTGCCAGCAGTTCCACGTACGGGGGACAGCGACGGTACGAGCAGTACTTC. This sequence encodes CASSSTYGGQRRYEQYF.

This rearrangement joins TRBV2 to TRBJ2-7; 13 nucleotides line up with TRBD2. V trimming: 7 bases; J trimming: 0 bases; junction bases outside the gene matches: 3. CDR1 SNHLY and CDR2 FYNNEI come from the germline V gene. This CDR3 region has 15 residues. CDR3 in amino acids: CASTRTSGSSYEQYF. The DNA for the CDR3 is TGTGCCAGCACTAGGACTAGCGGGAGCTCCTACGAGCAGTACTTC.

The chain is built from TRBV28 and TRBJ1-4, with TRBD1 matching 7 bases. J gave up 7 bases and V 5 bases, and 10 bases lay outside the gene matches. The CDR3 runs 15 residues. CDR1 is MDHEN and CDR2 is SYDVKM in the germline V gene. The CDR3 is CASSPRDSLPEKLFF. In nucleotides, the CDR3 is TGTGCCAGCAGTCCCCGGGACAGCCTCCCTGAAAAACTGTTTTTT.

This chain connects TRBV15 to TRBJ1-3; unclear D gene. The CDR3 has 16 amino acids. Germline CDR1 is LNHNV and CDR2 is YYDKDF (reference sequence). The V end was cut by 0 bases, the J end by 3 bases, with 12 bases between. The CDR3 sequence: CATSREGSLIGNTIYF. CDR3 nucleotide sequence: TGTGCCACCAGCAGAGAGGGCAGCCTGATTGGAAACACCATATATTTT.

This clone was seen only once. This chain uses TRBV15 with TRBJ2-1; D is ambiguous. CDR3 length: 14 residues. Deletions cut 1 base from V and 4 bases from J, with 8 bases between. Germline V gene lookup returns CDR1 LNHNV and CDR2 YYDKDF (reference sequence). This chain's CDR3 is CATSRVAEYNEQFF. The CDR3 region has the DNA TGTGCCACCAGCAGAGTGGCCGAATACAATGAGCAGTTCTTC.

V usage is TRBV4-1 and J usage is TRBJ2-5; 7 positions agree with TRBD1. This CDR3 region has 14 residues. Germline CDR1 is MGHRA and CDR2 is YSYEKL. The ends lost 5 bases at V and 4 bases at J; junction bases unmatched: 7. The CDR3 coding sequence is TGCGCCAGCAGCTCCCGACAGGGTGGAGAGACCCAGTACTTC. Its protein product is CASSSRQGGETQYF.

The CDR3 DNA reads TGCGCCAGCAGCTTGGGAAGCCCCCCCGAGACCCAGTACTTC. It translates to CASSLGSPPETQYF. The chain links TRBV5-1 to TRBJ2-5; D is unclear. This CDR3 is 14 amino acids long. Germline assignment: CDR1 SGHRS and CDR2 YFSETQ. Trimming shortened V by 0 bases and J by 5 bases, and 11 bases separated the two germline ends. The complete variable domain, with remaining parts taken from reference TRBV5-1 and TRBJ2-5, reads KAGVTQTPRYLIKTRGQQVTLSCSPISGHRSVSWYQQTPGQGLQFLFEYFSETQRNKGNFPGRFSGRQFSNSRSEMNVSTLELGDSALYLCASSLGSPPETQYFGPGTRLLVL.

The genes are TRBV29-1 and TRBJ2-7; possibly TRBD2 for D (6 bases). This CDR3 comprises 13 residues. The germline CDR1 and CDR2 sequences are SQVTM and ANQGSEA. V lost 6 bases and J lost 0, with 12 bases in between. The CDR3 here is CSVGGTVSYEQYF. The CDR3 nucleotides are TGCAGCGTCGGAGGGACTGTCTCCTACGAGCAGTACTTC.